The clone carrying this TCR beta chain was detected only a few times. Antigen specificity is unknown. Trimming at V came to 1 base and at J to 5 bases, leaving 4 bases not matched to a gene. Germline V gives CDR1 KGHSH, CDR2 LQKENI. There are 15 residues in the CDR3. The data are from a study of cytotoxic CD8 clonotypes in ibrutinib-treated CLL. Study-level results: Progressing patients had sampling times that differed from those of sustained-remission patients.

Method: immunoSEQ multiplex PCR; TCRdb's copy keeps in-frame clones and lacks some. Of 300,000 or so clones detected, roughly 71% appear once; the ten largest clones hold roughly 6.8%. The source is a human donor with chronic lymphocytic leukemia. The genes are TRBV18 and TRBJ2-2; TRBD1 matches at 7 bases. Source: PBMCs, taken after 36 months of ibrutinib treatment. CDR3 nucleotide sequence: TGTGCCAGCTCACCACGACAGGGATGGACCGGGGAGCTGTTTTTT. Translated, it gives CASSPRQGWTGELFF. The complete variable domain, with remaining parts taken from reference TRBV18 and TRBJ2-2, reads NAGVMQNPRHLVRRRGQEARLRCSPMKGHSHVYWYRQLPEEGLKFMVYLQKENIIDESGMPKERFSAEFPKEGPSILRIQQVVRGDSAAYFCASSPRQGWTGELFFGEGSRLTVL.